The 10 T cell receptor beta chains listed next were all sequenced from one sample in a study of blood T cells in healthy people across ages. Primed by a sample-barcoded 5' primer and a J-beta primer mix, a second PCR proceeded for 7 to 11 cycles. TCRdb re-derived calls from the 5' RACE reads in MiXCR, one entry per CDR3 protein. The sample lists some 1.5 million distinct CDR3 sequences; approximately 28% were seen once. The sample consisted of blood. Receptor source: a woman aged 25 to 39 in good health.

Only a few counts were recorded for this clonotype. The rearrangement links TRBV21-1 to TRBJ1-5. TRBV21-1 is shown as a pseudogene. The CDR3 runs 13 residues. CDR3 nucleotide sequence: TGTGCCAGCAGCAAAGGGGTAAATCAGCCCCAGCATTTT. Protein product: CASSKGVNQPQHF.

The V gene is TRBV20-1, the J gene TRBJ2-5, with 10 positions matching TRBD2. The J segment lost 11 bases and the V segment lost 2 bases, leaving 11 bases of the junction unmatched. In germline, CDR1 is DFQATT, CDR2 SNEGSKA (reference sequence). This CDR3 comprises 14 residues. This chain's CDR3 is CSARSGRALNEQYF. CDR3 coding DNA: TGCAGTGCTAGAAGCGGGAGGGCCTTAAATGAGCAGTACTTC.

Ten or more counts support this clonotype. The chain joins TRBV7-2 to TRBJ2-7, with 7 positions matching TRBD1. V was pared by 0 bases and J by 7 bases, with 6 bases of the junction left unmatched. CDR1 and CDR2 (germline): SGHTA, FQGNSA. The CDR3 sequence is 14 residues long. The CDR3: CASSLAGGLGEQYF. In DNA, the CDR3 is TGTGCCAGCAGCTTAGCAGGGGGCCTGGGTGAGCAGTACTTC.

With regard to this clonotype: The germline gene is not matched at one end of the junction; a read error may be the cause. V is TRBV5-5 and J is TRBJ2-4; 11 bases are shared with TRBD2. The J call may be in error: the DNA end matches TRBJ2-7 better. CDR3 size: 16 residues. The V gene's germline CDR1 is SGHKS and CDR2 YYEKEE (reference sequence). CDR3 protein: CASGFGGASGGYEQYF. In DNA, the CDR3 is TGTGCCAGCGGCTTCGGTGGGGCTAGCGGGGGGTACGAGCAGTACTTC.

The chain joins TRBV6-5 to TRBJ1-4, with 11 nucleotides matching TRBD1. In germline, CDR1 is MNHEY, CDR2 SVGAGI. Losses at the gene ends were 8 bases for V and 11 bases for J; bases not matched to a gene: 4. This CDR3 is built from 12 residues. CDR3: CASGQGAEKLFF. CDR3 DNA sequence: TGTGCCAGCGGACAGGGGGCGGAGAAACTGTTTTTT.

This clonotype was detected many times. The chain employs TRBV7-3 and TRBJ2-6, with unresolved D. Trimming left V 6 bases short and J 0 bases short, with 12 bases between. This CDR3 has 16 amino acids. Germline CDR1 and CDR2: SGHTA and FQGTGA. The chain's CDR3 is CASSPGRVSGANVLTF. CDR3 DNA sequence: TGTGCCAGCAGTCCAGGACGGGTCTCTGGGGCCAACGTCCTGACTTTC.

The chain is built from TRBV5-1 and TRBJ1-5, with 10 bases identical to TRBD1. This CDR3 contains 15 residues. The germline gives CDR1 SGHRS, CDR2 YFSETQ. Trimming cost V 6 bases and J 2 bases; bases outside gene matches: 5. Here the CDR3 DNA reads TGCGCCAGCACTGGGGGGACAGGGGGCAATCAGCCCCAGCATTTT. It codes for CASTGGTGGNQPQHF.

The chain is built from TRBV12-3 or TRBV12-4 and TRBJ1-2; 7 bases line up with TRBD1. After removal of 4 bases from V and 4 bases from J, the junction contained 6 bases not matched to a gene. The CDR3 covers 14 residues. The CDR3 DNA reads TGTGCCAGCAGTTCGGACAGGTTGGGCTATGGCTACACCTTC. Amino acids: CASSSDRLGYGYTF.

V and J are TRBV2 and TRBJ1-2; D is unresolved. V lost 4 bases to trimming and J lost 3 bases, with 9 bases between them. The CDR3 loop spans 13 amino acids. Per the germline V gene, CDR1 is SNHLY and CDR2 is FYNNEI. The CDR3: CASSVAADYGYTF. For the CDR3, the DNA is TGTGCCAGCAGTGTTGCTGCGGACTATGGCTACACCTTC.

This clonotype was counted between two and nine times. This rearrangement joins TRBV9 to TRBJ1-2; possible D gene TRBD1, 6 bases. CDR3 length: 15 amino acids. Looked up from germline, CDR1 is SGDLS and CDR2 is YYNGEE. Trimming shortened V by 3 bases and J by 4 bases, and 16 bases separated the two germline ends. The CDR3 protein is CASSDGGREGYGYTF. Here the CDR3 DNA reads TGTGCCAGCAGCGACGGGGGCAGGGAAGGCTATGGCTACACCTTC.